This TCR beta chain appears in the sequencing data of a study of blood T cell repertoires in COVID-19. At the level of the study: Sources were T cells, B-cell-depleted T cells, or PBMCs; the material itself was cDNA or gDNA.

Germline V lookup: CDR1 MNHNS, CDR2 SASEGT. The CDR3 spans 19 residues. The V gene lost 1 base and the J gene lost 0 bases, with 19 bases spanning the gap. Original processing notes: For nucleated cells, counts were estimated from reference gene primer amplification. Data came from immunoSEQ multiplex PCR; TCRdb stores just in-frame clones and leaves some out. That table furnishes V, J and clone size, whereas the DNA furnished D and trimming. Among approximately 230,000 clones, 80% to 90% were seen once, and the ten largest hold 1.3% to 1.5%. Sequencing used peripheral blood. The TCR comes from a man older than 75 with acute or convalescent COVID-19. The V gene is TRBV6-1, the J gene TRBJ1-5; D uncertain. The CDR3 nucleotides are TGTGCCAGCAGTGAAGGCCCGGCGCGGGGATGGGATAGCAATCAGCCCCAGCATTTT. Its protein product is CASSEGPARGWDSNQPQHF.